This TCR beta chain was captured in a study of shared clonotypes between healthy human individuals. Profiling relied on immunoSEQ multiplex PCR, and the TCRdb table lists in-frame clones only, not all of them. This sample has about 2 million clones, with roughly 95% found just once. Comment on this clone: Other DNA sequences from this sample encode an identical CDR3 as well.

Germline V gives CDR1 SQVTM, CDR2 ANQGSEA. The CDR3 is 13 residues long. V shed 3 bases and J shed 2 bases, with 10 bases lying between them. Donors were healthy HIV-negative adults without recent acute infections or vaccinations. Every contributor of samples was a Caucasian grown-up residing in Nashville, Tennessee. Source material: naive CD4+ T cells sorted from blood. The sample's subset: CD45RA+ positively selected. This TCR derives from a man younger than 35 in good health. This chain links TRBV29-1 with TRBJ1-1; possible D gene TRBD1, 6 bases. The CDR3 loop reads CSVDRGTNTEAFF. CDR3 bases: TGCAGCGTTGACCGGGGGACAAACACTGAAGCTTTCTTT.